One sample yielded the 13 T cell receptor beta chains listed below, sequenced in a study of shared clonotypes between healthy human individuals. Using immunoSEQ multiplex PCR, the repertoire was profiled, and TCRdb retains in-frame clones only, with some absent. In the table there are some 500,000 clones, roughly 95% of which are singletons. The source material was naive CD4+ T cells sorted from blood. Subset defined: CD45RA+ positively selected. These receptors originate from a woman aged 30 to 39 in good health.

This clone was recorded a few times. This CDR3 is CASSRTPTNYGYTF. CDR3 in DNA: TGTGCCAGCAGTCGGACACCTACTAACTATGGCTACACCTTC. This sequence joins TRBV2 and TRBJ1-2, with a tentative D call TRBD1 (5 bases). Trimming stripped 5 bases from V and 0 bases from J, with 10 bases between. The CDR3 is made up of 14 amino acids. Germline V gene data show CDR1 as SNHLY and CDR2 as FYNNEI.

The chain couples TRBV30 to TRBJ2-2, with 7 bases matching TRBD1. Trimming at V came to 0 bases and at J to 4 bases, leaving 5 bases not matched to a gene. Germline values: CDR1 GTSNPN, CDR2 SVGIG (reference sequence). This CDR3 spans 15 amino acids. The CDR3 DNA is TGTGCCTGGAGTGTAGAGGGGGCTGTCACCGGGGAGCTGTTTTTT. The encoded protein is CAWSVEGAVTGELFF. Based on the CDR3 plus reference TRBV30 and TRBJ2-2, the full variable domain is SQTIHQWPATLVQPVGSPLSLECTVEGTSNPNLYWYRQAAGRGLQLLFYSVGIGQISSEVPQNLSASRPQDRQFILSSKKLLLSDSGFYLCAWSVEGAVTGELFFGEGSRLTVL.

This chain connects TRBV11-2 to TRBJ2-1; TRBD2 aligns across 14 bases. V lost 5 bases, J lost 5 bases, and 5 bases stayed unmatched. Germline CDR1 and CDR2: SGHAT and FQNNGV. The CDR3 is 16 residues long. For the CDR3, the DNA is TGTGCCAGCAGCCCGACTAGCGGGAGGGTCCACAATGAGCAGTTCTTC. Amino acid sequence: CASSPTSGRVHNEQFF.

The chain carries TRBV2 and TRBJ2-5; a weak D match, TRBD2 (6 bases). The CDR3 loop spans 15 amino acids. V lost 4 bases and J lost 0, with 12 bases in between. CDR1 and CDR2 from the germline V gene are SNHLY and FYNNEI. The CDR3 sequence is CASSGTSRYQETQYF. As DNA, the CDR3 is TGTGCCAGCAGTGGCACTAGCCGTTACCAAGAGACCCAGTACTTC.

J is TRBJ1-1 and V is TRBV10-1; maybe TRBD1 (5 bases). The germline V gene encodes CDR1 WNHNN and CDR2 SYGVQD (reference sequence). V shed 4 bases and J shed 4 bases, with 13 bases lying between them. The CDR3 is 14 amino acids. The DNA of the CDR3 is TGCGCCAGCAGTGTAAGGGGAACGGGCACTGAAGCTTTCTTT. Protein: CASSVRGTGTEAFF.

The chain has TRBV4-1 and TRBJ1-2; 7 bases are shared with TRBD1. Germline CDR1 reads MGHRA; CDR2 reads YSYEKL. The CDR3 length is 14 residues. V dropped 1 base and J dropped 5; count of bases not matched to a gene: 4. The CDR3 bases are TGCGCCAGCAGCCAAGTGACAGGGCATTATGGCTACACCTTC. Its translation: CASSQVTGHYGYTF.

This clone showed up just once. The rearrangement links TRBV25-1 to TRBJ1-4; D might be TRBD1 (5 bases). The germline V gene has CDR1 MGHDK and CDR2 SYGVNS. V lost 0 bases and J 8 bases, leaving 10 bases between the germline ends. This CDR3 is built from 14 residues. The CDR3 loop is CASSEYIAGEKLFF. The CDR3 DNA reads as TGTGCCAGCAGTGAATATATTGCAGGGGAAAAACTGTTTTTT.

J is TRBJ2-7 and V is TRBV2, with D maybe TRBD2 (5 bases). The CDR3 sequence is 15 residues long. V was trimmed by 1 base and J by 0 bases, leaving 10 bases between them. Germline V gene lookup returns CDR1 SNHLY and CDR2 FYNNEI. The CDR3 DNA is TGTGCCAGCAGTGAAGGGACTGTAAGCTCCTACGAGCAGTACTTC. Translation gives CASSEGTVSSYEQYF.

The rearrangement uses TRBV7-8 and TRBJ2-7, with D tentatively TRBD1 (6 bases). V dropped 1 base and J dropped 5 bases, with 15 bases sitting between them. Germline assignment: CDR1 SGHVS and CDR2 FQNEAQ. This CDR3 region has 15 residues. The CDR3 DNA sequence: TGTGCCAGCAGCTTAGGGCGACAGGTTCGCCACGAGCAGTACTTC. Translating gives CASSLGRQVRHEQYF.

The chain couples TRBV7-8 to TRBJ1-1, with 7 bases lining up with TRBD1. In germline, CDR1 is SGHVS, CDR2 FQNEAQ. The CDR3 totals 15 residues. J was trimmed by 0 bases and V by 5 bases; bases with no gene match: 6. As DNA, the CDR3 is TGTGCCAGCAGCCCAAGACAGGGAGTGAACACTGAAGCTTTCTTT. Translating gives CASSPRQGVNTEAFF.

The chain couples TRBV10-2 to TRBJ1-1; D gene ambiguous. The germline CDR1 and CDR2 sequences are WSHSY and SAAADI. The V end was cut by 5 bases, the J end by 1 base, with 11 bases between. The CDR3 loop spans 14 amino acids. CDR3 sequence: CASSKGFGNTEAFF. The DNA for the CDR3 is TGCGCCAGCAGTAAAGGGTTCGGGAACACTGAAGCTTTCTTT.

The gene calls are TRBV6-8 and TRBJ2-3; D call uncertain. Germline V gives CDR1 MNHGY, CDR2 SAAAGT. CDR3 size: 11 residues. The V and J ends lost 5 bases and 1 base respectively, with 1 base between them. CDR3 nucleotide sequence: TGTGCCAGCAGTCGCACAGATACGCAGTATTTT. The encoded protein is CASSRTDTQYF.

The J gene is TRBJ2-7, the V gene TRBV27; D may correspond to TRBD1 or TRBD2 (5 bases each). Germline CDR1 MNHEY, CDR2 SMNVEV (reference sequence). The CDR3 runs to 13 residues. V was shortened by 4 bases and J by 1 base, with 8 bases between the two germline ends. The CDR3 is CASSWDGSYEQYF. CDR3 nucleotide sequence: TGTGCCAGCAGTTGGGACGGATCCTACGAGCAGTACTTC.